This is a list of T cell receptor beta chains from one sample in a study of early T cells in non-severe SARS-CoV-2 infection. TCRdb reanalysed the 5' RACE reads using MiXCR and keeps one entry per CDR3 protein. The table includes 85,000 to 95,000 distinct CDR3 sequences, roughly 14% detected once. Sequenced sample: whole blood. The receptors here all came from an adult who was a healthcare worker with PCR-confirmed SARS-CoV-2 infection or an uninfected control (not recorded which). CDR3s include the opening cysteine and the closing phenylalanine or tryptophan. A D gene is named only where the DNA matches it firmly. Size is stated for part of the rows, as once, few or many counts, or as a class when the clone is expanded.

J | size | V | D | CDR3 | DNA
TRBJ2-5 | few | TRBV5-1 | . | CASSRGSQETQYF | TGCGCCAGCAGTCGGGGTTCTCAAGAGACCCAGTACTTC
TRBJ2-5 | . | TRBV10-3 | TRBD1 | CAIKDRAPETQYF | TGTGCCATAAAGGACAGGGCCCCCGAGACCCAGTACTTC
TRBJ1-5 | few | TRBV6-1 | . | CASAGVDNQPQHF | TGTGCCAGTGCTGGGGTCGACAATCAGCCCCAGCATTTT
TRBJ1-1 | . | TRBV5-1 | . | CASSPRVANTEAFF | TGCGCCAGCAGTCCTCGGGTGGCGAACACTGAAGCTTTCTTT
TRBJ2-3 | . | TRBV29-1 | . | CNVERGGLTDTQYF | TGCAACGTTGAAAGGGGCGGGCTCACAGATACGCAGTATTTT
TRBJ2-2 | few | TRBV7-3 | TRBD2 | CASSSGLPNTGELFF | TGTGCCAGCAGCTCGGGACTACCGAACACCGGGGAGCTGTTTTTT
TRBJ2-3 | . | TRBV5-5 | . | CASSLSGRGTDTQYF | TGTGCCAGCAGCTTGAGCGGTAGGGGCACAGATACGCAGTATTTT
TRBJ1-4 | many | TRBV6-1 | . | CASRPGTPNEKLFF | TGTGCCAGCAGACCCGGGACACCTAATGAAAAACTGTTTTTT
TRBJ2-1 | few | TRBV6-9 | . | CASSYPWSSYNEQFF | TGTGCCAGCAGTTATCCCTGGAGCTCCTACAATGAGCAGTTCTTC
TRBJ2-1 | few | TRBV11-2 | . | CASGLSRVKRNEQFF | TGTGCCAGCGGTCTCAGCCGGGTTAAACGGAATGAGCAGTTCTTC
TRBJ1-2 | few | TRBV20-1 | . | CSAVVLTYGYTF | TGCAGTGCTGTAGTCCTTACTTATGGCTACACCTTC
TRBJ2-5 | . | TRBV29-1 | . | CSVDRAGETQYF | TGCAGCGTTGATCGGGCCGGGGAGACCCAGTACTTC
TRBJ1-1 | . | TRBV4-1 | TRBD1 | CASSQDPVTGGQKNTEAFF | TGCGCCAGCAGCCAAGACCCCGTGACAGGGGGACAAAAGAACACTGAAGCTTTCTTT
TRBJ2-2 | few | TRBV5-1 | . | CASSPQAVTGELFF | TGCGCCAGCAGCCCCCAGGCGGTCACCGGGGAGCTGTTTTTT
TRBJ2-6 | few | TRBV11-2 | . | CASSRMYLGELNSGANVLTF | TGTGCCAGCAGCCGAATGTATTTAGGAGAACTCAACTCTGGGGCCAACGTCCTGACTTTC
TRBJ1-2 | few | TRBV5-1 | TRBD1 | CASSSGTAYNYGYTF | TGCGCCAGCAGCTCCGGGACAGCTTATAACTATGGCTACACCTTC
TRBJ1-6 | few | TRBV18 | TRBD1 | CASSGRDSHNSPLHF | TGTGCCAGCTCCGGACGGGACAGCCATAATTCACCCCTCCACTTT
TRBJ1-2 | . | TRBV20-1 | TRBD1 | CSGNRGYGYTF | TGCAGTGGGAACAGGGGTTATGGCTACACCTTC
TRBJ2-3 | . | TRBV6-4 | . | CASSDSESDTQYF | TGTGCCAGCAGTGATTCTGAATCAGATACGCAGTATTTT
TRBJ2-1 | . | TRBV2 | TRBD2 | CASSAHGTSGNEQFF | TGTGCCAGCAGTGCGCACGGGACTAGCGGGAATGAGCAGTTCTTC
TRBJ1-2 | . | TRBV7-9 | TRBD1 | CASSRRDRGLYGYTF | TGTGCCAGCAGCCGCCGGGACAGGGGGCTATATGGCTACACCTTC
TRBJ1-1 | . | TRBV2 | . | CASIPGTIQTEAFF | TGTGCCAGCATCCCAGGGACAATCCAAACTGAAGCTTTCTTT
TRBJ2-5 | . | TRBV12-3/TRBV12-4 | . | CASTLGPFGETQYF | TGTGCCAGCACACTGGGTCCCTTCGGGGAGACCCAGTACTTC
TRBJ2-2 | . | TRBV7-2 | . | CASSLSTVYGTGELFF | TGTGCCAGCAGCTTGTCCACGGTGTATGGCACCGGGGAGCTGTTTTTT
TRBJ2-3 | few | TRBV10-1 | TRBD1 | CASSEGGIFTDTQYF | TGCGCCAGCAGTGAAGGGGGCATCTTCACAGATACGCAGTATTTT
TRBJ2-2 | few | TRBV11-2 | . | CASSLELGNTGELFF | TGTGCCAGCAGCTTAGAACTTGGTAACACCGGGGAGCTGTTTTTT
TRBJ1-1 | . | TRBV12-3/TRBV12-4 | . | CASSWEGRAEAFF | TGTGCCAGCAGTTGGGAGGGACGGGCTGAAGCTTTCTTT
TRBJ2-5 | . | TRBV20-1 | . | CSARDQETQYF | TGCAGTGCTAGAGATCAAGAGACCCAGTACTTC
TRBJ2-1 | . | TRBV2 | . | CARRRTSSYNEQFF | TGTGCCAGAAGGCGGACCAGCTCCTACAATGAGCAGTTCTTC
TRBJ1-2 | few | TRBV12-3/TRBV12-4 | TRBD1 | CASSFRTGKNYGYTF | TGTGCCAGCAGTTTCCGGACAGGGAAAAACTATGGCTACACCTTC
TRBJ2-3 | few | TRBV20-1 | . | CSARDWDARTDTQYF | TGCAGTGCTAGGGATTGGGACGCACGCACAGATACGCAGTATTTT
TRBJ2-2 | . | TRBV6-2/TRBV6-3 | . | CASSYSFGGLAGELFF | TGTGCCAGCAGTTACTCGTTCGGGGGGCTAGCCGGGGAGCTGTTTTTT
TRBJ2-5 | . | TRBV10-2 | TRBD1 | CASSALGQGKETQYF | TGCGCCAGCAGTGCTCTCGGACAGGGCAAAGAGACCCAGTACTTC
TRBJ2-1 | few | TRBV12-3/TRBV12-4 | . | CASRSLVNEQFF | TGTGCCAGCAGGTCACTAGTAAATGAGCAGTTCTTC
TRBJ1-2 | . | TRBV6-1 | . | CASSELRRPNYGYTF | TGTGCCAGCAGTGAACTGCGGAGGCCCAACTATGGCTACACCTTC
TRBJ2-1 | . | TRBV6-2/TRBV6-3 | . | CASSYRRRPDPYNEQFF | TGTGCCAGCAGTTACCGGCGACGCCCCGACCCCTACAATGAGCAGTTCTTC
TRBJ2-3 | many | TRBV29-1 | . | CSVEDTGSSTDTQYF | TGCAGCGTTGAAGATACGGGGAGCTCCACAGATACGCAGTATTTT
TRBJ1-6 | . | TRBV5-8 | TRBD1 | CASSLRRGRSSPLHF | TGTGCCAGCAGCTTAAGGAGGGGGCGCAGTTCACCCCTCCACTTT
TRBJ1-3 | . | TRBV6-1 | . | CASRIDSGNTIYF | TGTGCCAGCAGGATAGACTCTGGAAACACCATATATTTT
TRBJ1-4 | . | TRBV27 | . | CATKSHSLGEKLFF | TGTGCCACCAAAAGCCACTCACTGGGCGAAAAACTGTTTTTT
TRBJ2-1 | few | TRBV6-1 | . | CASSRPNSYNEQFF | TGTGCCAGCAGCAGGCCGAACTCCTACAATGAGCAGTTCTTC
TRBJ1-2 | . | TRBV10-2 | . | CASSDFPRGYGYTF | TGCGCCAGCAGTGACTTCCCCAGGGGCTATGGCTACACCTTC
TRBJ2-1 | many | TRBV7-6 | TRBD2 | CASSPDPLAGGGNEQFF | TGTGCCAGCAGCCCCGACCCACTAGCGGGGGGTGGGAATGAGCAGTTCTTC
TRBJ2-1 | few | TRBV20-1 | TRBD2 | CSATAGSGVYNEQFF | TGCAGTGCTACCGCGGGCAGCGGGGTTTACAATGAGCAGTTCTTC